The clone carrying this TCR beta chain showed up many times. What it recognizes is unknown. These data come from a study of T-cell memory formation after mild COVID-19. Study-wide results and caveats: Some clones that responded turned up in pre-infection memory, which suggests that cross-reactive memory joined in. Contracting CD8+ clones were enriched in EMRA, CD4+ mainly in CM and EM. Clones shrinking from day 15 to 85 showed even CD4/CD8 mixes; later expanders tilted CD4+.

Germline CDR1 is SGHRS and CDR2 is YFSETQ. This CDR3 is built from 16 residues. J gave up 1 base and V 4 bases, and 3 bases lay outside the gene matches. Barcoded TCR alpha and TCR beta cDNA libraries with UMIs came from 5'RACE using constant-segment primers. MiXCR was run by TCRdb on the 5' RACE reads, yielding one entry per CDR3 protein. Of about 390,000 distinct CDR3 sequences listed, 15% to 20% are singletons. The gene calls are TRBV5-1 and TRBJ2-2; 11 bases are a match to TRBD2. The receptor comes from a man younger than 35 who had mild COVID-19 (a few samples of this study predate the infection). Cell type and time point are not known. Sequencing input: PBMCs or a T cell subset sorted from them (not recorded which). CDR3 sequence reads: CASSPLAGGNTGELFF. For the CDR3, the DNA is TGCGCCAGCAGCCCCCTAGCGGGGGGGAACACCGGGGAGCTGTTTTTT.